The table lists the clone carrying this TCR beta chain with many counts. This sample stems from a study of early T cells in non-severe SARS-CoV-2 infection. On the study more broadly: Chains stayed unpaired after sequencing of bulk RNA from unsorted whole blood.

Looked up from germline, CDR1 is SGHAT and CDR2 is FQNNGV. CDR3 length: 15 residues. The junction had 2 bases not matched to a gene; V was cut back by 4 bases and J by 7 bases. Each single cDNA molecule received a unique molecular identifier. TCRdb reprocessed the 5' RACE reads with MiXCR, giving one entry per CDR3 protein. The profile shows some 82,000 distinct CDR3 sequences, 5% to 6.5% of them singletons. The chain is built from TRBV11-2 and TRBJ2-1; 15 nucleotides align to TRBD2. This sequence originates from an adult who was a healthcare worker with PCR-confirmed SARS-CoV-2 infection or an uninfected control (not recorded which). Specimen: whole blood. Written as DNA, the CDR3 is TGTGCCAGCAGCTCGGGACTAGCGGGAGGAAATGAGCAGTTCTTC. Its translation is CASSSGLAGGNEQFF.